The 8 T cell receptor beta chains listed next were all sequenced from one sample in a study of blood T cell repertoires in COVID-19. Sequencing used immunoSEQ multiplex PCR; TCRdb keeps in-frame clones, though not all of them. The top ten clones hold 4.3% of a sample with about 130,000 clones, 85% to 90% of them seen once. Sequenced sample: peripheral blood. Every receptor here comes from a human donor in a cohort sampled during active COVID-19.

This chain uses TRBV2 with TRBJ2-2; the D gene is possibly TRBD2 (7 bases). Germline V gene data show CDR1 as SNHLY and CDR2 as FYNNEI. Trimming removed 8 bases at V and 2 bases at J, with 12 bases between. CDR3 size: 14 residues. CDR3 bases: TGTGCCAGCGGGGGGGCAGGAAACACCGGGGAGCTGTTTTTT. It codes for CASGGAGNTGELFF.

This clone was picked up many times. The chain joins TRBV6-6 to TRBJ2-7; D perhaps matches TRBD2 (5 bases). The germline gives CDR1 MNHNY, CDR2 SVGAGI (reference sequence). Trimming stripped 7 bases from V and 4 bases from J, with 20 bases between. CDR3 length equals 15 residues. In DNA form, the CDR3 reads TGTGCCAGCATCCAATGGGAGAGTCCTCGTTACGAGCAGTACGTC. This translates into CASIQWESPRYEQYV.

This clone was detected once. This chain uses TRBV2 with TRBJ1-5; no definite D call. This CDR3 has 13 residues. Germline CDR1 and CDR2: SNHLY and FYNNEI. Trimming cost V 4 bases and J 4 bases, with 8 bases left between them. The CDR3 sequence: CASSVRRNQPQHF. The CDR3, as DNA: TGTGCCAGCAGTGTGCGGAGGAATCAGCCCCAGCATTTT.

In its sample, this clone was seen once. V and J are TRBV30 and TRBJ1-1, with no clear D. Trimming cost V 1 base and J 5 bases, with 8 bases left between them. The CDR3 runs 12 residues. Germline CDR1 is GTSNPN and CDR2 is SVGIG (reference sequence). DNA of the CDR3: TGTGCCTGGAGTGATGCGGGGACTGAAGCTTTCTTT. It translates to CAWSDAGTEAFF.

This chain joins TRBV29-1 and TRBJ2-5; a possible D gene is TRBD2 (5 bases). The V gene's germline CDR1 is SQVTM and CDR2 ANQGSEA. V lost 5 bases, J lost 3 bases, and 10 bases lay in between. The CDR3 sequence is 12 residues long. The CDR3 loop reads CSVRRAEETQYF. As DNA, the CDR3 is TGCAGCGTTCGGCGGGCTGAAGAGACCCAGTACTTC. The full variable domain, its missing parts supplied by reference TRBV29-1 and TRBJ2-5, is SAVISQKPSRDICQRGTSLTIQCQVDSQVTMMFWYRQQPGQSLTLIATANQGSEATYESGFVIDKFPISRPNLTFSTLTVSNMSPEDSSIYLCSVRRAEETQYFGPGTRLLVL.

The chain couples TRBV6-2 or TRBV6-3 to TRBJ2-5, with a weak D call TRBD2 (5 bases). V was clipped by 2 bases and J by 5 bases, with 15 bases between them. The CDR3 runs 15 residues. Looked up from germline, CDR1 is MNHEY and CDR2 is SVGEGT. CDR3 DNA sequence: TGTGCCAGCAGTTACGGACTCACCCTAGGGGAGACCCAGTACTTC. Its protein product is CASSYGLTLGETQYF.

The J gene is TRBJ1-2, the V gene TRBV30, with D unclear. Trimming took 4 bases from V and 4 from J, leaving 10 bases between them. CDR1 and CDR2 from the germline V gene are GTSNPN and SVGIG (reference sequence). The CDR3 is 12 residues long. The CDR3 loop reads CAWNGRSYGYTF. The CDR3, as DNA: TGTGCCTGGAACGGGAGAAGCTATGGCTACACCTTC.

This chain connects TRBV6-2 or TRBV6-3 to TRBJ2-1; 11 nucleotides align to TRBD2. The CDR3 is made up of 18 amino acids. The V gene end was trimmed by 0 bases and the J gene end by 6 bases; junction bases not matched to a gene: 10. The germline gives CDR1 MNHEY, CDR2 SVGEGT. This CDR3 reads CASSYSPGSGGARNEQFF. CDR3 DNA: TGTGCCAGCAGTTACTCTCCTGGTAGCGGGGGGGCTCGCAATGAGCAGTTCTTC.